This TCR beta chain was recovered during a study of shared T cell receptors in the human thymus. Profiling relied on immunoSEQ multiplex PCR, and the TCRdb table lists in-frame clones only, not all of them. The sample has 450,000 to 650,000 clones, about 80% seen once; the top ten hold more than 0.01%. The same specimen was also included in a second study, on human thymus T cells.

This clonotype originated in a boy under three years old with a congenital heart defect. Specimen: thymocytes.

CDR3 in DNA: TGTGCCAGCAGCCCCGGGACTTTTTACAATGAGCAGTTCTTC. Protein sequence: CASSPGTFYNEQFF. The chain links TRBV5-8 to TRBJ2-1, with a possible D match to TRBD2 (6 bases). The CDR3 sequence is 14 residues long. Germline CDR1 reads SGHTS; CDR2 reads YDEGEE. V lost 4 bases and J lost 4, with 12 bases in between.